A selection of T cell receptor beta chains follows, all from one sample in a study of blood T cell repertoires in COVID-19. TCRdb's table, derived via immunoSEQ multiplex PCR, lists solely in-frame clones and lacks some. The sample shows roughly 670,000 clones, about 90% of them seen only once. The sample was peripheral blood. The receptor source for this set is a woman in her late teens or twenties with acute or convalescent COVID-19. Each CDR3 is given with its conserved first and last residue. D genes are given only for firm matches. Not all rows give a size; the values are once, few, many and, for expanded clones, a class.

cdr3_length,v_call,clone_size,d_call,j_call,cdr3_nt,cdr3_aa
17,TRBV9,.,.,TRBJ1-3,TGTGCCAGCAGCACAGACGGCCATTACTTCTCTGGAAACACCATATATTTT,CASSTDGHYFSGNTIYF
16,TRBV5-1,.,TRBD1,TRBJ2-3,TGCGCCAGCAGCTTGTGCAGGGGGTGGTGTACAGATACGCAGTATTTT,CASSLCRGWCTDTQYF
17,TRBV7-9,few,TRBD1,TRBJ1-3,TGTGCCAGCAGCTTATGGGGACAGGGGCTGGATGGAAACACCATATATTTT,CASSLWGQGLDGNTIYF
15,TRBV2,.,.,TRBJ1-2,TGTGCCAGCAGTCCCTCGGCCGGAGCTAACTATGGCTACACCTTC,CASSPSAGANYGYTF
15,TRBV5-1,.,.,TRBJ1-2,TGCGCCAGCAGCTTGGGGACAGCCTATAACTATGGCTACACCTTC,CASSLGTAYNYGYTF
13,TRBV7-2,.,.,TRBJ2-3,TGTGCCAGCACCCTAAACCTATGGGCTACGCAGTATTTT,CASTLNLWATQYF
15,TRBV5-1,.,.,TRBJ2-1,TGCGCCAGCAGCTTGGATGCGGGGCTATACAATGAGCAGTTCTTC,CASSLDAGLYNEQFF
14,TRBV25-1,.,.,TRBJ2-7,TGTGCCAGCAGTGAGGCCGGGGTCCCCTACGAGCAGTACTTC,CASSEAGVPYEQYF
14,TRBV7-3,.,.,TRBJ1-1,TGTGCCAGCAGCTTACAACGGGTCGATGGAGGGGCTTTCTTT,CASSLQRVDGGAFF
15,TRBV6-5,.,.,TRBJ1-5,TGTGCCAGCAGTTCCCCCCGGACACAGAATCAGCCCCAGCATTTT,CASSSPRTQNQPQHF
16,TRBV24-1,.,TRBD1,TRBJ2-7,TGTGCCACCAGTGATTCTGGGACAGGGGAAAACCACGAGCAGTACTTC,CATSDSGTGENHEQYF
16,TRBV5-1,.,TRBD1,TRBJ1-4,TGCGCCAGCAGCTTAGGTCAGGGGGTCACTAATGAAAAACTGTTTTTT,CASSLGQGVTNEKLFF
13,TRBV5-1,.,.,TRBJ1-2,TGCGCCAGCAGCTTGGAGGGGCGCCGGGGCTACACCTTC,CASSLEGRRGYTF
18,TRBV11-2,.,TRBD1,TRBJ1-4,TGTGCCAGCAGCGAAAACAGGGGGGCCCTCGACGTTAATGAAAAACTGTTTTTT,CASSENRGALDVNEKLFF
15,TRBV7-8,.,.,TRBJ1-5,TGTGCCAGCAGCCTATACTCAGGGGGCAATCAGCCCCAGCATTTT,CASSLYSGGNQPQHF
15,TRBV5-1,.,.,TRBJ1-6,TGCGCCAGCAGCTTGGTTGCAGGGGATAATTCACCCCTCCACTTT,CASSLVAGDNSPLHF
16,TRBV4-2,.,.,TRBJ2-1,TGTGCCAGCAGCCCCGTAGGACAAGGGGGTTACAATGAGCAGTTCTTC,CASSPVGQGGYNEQFF
13,TRBV27,.,.,TRBJ1-2,TGTGCCAGCAGTTTAGGCAGGGTGGGTGGCTACACCTTC,CASSLGRVGGYTF
13,TRBV19,.,.,TRBJ1-2,TGTGCCAGTAGTATGAGGCAGCATCATGGCTACACCTTC,CASSMRQHHGYTF
13,TRBV6-2/TRBV6-3,.,.,TRBJ1-6,TGTGCCAGCAGTTACAGCGGAAATTCACCCCTCCACTTT,CASSYSGNSPLHF
15,TRBV3-1/TRBV3-2,.,.,TRBJ1-4,TGTGCCAGCAGCCAAGATTCCGAGGATAATGAAAAACTGTTTTTT,CASSQDSEDNEKLFF
16,TRBV6-2/TRBV6-3,.,TRBD2,TRBJ2-1,TGTGCCAGCAGTTACCATACTAGCGGGGGGATCAATGAGCAGTTCTTC,CASSYHTSGGINEQFF
17,TRBV4-1,.,TRBD2,TRBJ2-5,TGCGCCAGCAGCCAAGATTGGGCTGGACTAGCGGGGGGAACCCAGTACTTC,CASSQDWAGLAGGTQYF
14,TRBV19,.,TRBD1,TRBJ1-6,TGTGCCAGTTCCCCGACAGGGGTAGGGTCACCCCTCCACTTT,CASSPTGVGSPLHF
15,TRBV28,.,TRBD2,TRBJ2-3,TGTGCCAGCAGTTTCCTAGCGGGGAACACAGATACGCAGTATTTT,CASSFLAGNTDTQYF
17,TRBV7-2,.,TRBD2,TRBJ2-7,TGTGCCAGCAGCTTATATAATAGCGGGGGACCTATCGACGAGCAGTACTTC,CASSLYNSGGPIDEQYF
13,TRBV27,.,.,TRBJ2-2,TGTGCCAGCAGTTTCACGAACACCGGGGAGCTGTTTTTT,CASSFTNTGELFF
13,TRBV7-8,.,.,TRBJ1-1,TGTGCCAGCAGCAATACAGGGAACACTGAAGCTTTCTTT,CASSNTGNTEAFF
14,TRBV12-5,.,.,TRBJ1-1,TGTGCTTCCGTCGCGGGGCGGGATCCCACCGAAGCTTTCTTT,CASVAGRDPTEAFF
16,TRBV18,.,.,TRBJ1-5,TGTGCCAGCTCACCAGTGGGAGGGTCTAGCAATCAGCCCCAGCATTTT,CASSPVGGSSNQPQHF
12,TRBV24-1,.,.,TRBJ1-2,TGTGCCACCAGTGATTTTTCGGATGGCTACACCTTC,CATSDFSDGYTF
15,TRBV11-2,once,.,TRBJ1-3,TGTGCCAGCAGCTTACAGGGCAGGGCGGGAAACACCATATATTTT,CASSLQGRAGNTIYF